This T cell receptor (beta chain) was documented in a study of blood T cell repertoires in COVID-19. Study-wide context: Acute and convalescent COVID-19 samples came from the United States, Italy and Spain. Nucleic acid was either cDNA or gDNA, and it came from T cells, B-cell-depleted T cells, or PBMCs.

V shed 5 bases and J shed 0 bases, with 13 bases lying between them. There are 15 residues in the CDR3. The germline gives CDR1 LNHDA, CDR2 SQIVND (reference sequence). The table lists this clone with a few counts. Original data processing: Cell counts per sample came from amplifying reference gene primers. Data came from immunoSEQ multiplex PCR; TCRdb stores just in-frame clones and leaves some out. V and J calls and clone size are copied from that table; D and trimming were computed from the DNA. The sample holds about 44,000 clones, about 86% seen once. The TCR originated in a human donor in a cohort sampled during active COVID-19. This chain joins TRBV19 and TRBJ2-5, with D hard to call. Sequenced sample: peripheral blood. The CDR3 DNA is TGTGCCAGTAGTTCTCTAGAGGTAAACCAAGAGACCCAGTACTTC. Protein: CASSSLEVNQETQYF. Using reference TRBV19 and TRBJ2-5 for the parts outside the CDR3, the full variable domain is DGGITQSPKYLFRKEGQNVTLSCEQNLNHDAMYWYRQDPGQGLRLIYYSQIVNDFQKGDIAEGYSVSREKKESFPLTVTSAQKNPTAFYLCASSSLEVNQETQYFGPGTRLLVL.